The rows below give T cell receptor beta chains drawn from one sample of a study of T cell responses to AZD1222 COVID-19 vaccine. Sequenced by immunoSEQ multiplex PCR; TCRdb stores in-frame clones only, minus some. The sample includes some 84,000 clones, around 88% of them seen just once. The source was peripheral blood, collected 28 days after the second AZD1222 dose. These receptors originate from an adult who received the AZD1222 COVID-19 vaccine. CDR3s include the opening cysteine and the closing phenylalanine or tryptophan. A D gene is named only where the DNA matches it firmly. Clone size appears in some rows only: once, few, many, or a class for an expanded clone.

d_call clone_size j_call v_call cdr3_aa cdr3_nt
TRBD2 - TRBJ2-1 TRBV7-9 CASSLGTSGGIDEQFF TGTGCCAGCAGCTTAGGGACTAGCGGGGGGATAGATGAGCAGTTCTTC
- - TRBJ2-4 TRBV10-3 CAISESREVRSKNIQYF TGTGCCATCAGTGAGTCGAGGGAGGTTCGATCCAAAAACATTCAGTACTTC
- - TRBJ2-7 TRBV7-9 CASSLDSQLYEQYF TGTGCCAGCAGCTTAGACAGTCAGCTTTACGAGCAGTACTTC
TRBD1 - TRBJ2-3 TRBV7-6 CASSFLPRTGGADTQYF TGTGCCAGCAGCTTTCTACCCCGGACAGGGGGCGCAGATACGCAGTATTTT
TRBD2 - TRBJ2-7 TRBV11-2 CASSELTSGGYEQYF TGTGCCAGCAGCGAGCTAACTAGCGGGGGCTACGAGCAGTACTTC
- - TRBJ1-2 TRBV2 CASRADSANYGYTF TGTGCCAGCAGGGCAGACAGTGCTAACTATGGCTACACCTTC
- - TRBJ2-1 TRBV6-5 CASSPMGYNEQFF TGTGCCAGCAGCCCAATGGGCTACAATGAGCAGTTCTTC
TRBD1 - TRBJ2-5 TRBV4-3 CASSQDLGGGETQYF TGCGCCAGCAGCCAAGATTTAGGGGGCGGTGAGACCCAGTACTTC
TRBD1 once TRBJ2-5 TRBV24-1 CATSARTGGMETQYF TGTGCCACCAGTGCCCGGACAGGGGGAATGGAGACCCAGTACTTC
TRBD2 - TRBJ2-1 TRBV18 CASSPAWASGGNYNEQFF TGTGCCAGCTCACCGGCATGGGCTAGCGGGGGAAATTACAATGAGCAGTTCTTC
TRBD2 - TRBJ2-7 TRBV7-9 CASSPGTSYEQYF TGTGCCAGCAGCCCCGGGACTAGCTACGAGCAGTACTTC
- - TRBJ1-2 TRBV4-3 CASSQEDRRDYGYTF TGCGCCAGCAGCCAGGAAGACAGGAGGGACTATGGCTACACCTTC
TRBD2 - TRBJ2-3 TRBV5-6 CASTLRGGDTQYF TGTGCCAGCACCCTCCGGGGGGGGGATACGCAGTATTTT
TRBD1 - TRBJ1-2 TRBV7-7 CASSHPGQGPQKNYGYTF TGTGCTAGCAGCCATCCGGGACAGGGACCCCAAAAAAACTATGGCTACACCTTC
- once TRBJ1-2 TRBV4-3 CASSQFTGGGGSGYTF TGCGCCAGCAGCCAATTCACCGGGGGGGGCGGATCTGGCTACACCTTC
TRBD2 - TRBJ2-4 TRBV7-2 CASSAGLATSKNIQYF TGTGCCAGCAGCGCGGGACTAGCGACATCCAAAAACATTCAGTACTTC
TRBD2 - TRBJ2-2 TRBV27 CASSPFSGGRDTGELFF TGTGCCAGCAGTCCCTTTTCGGGGGGTAGGGACACCGGGGAGCTGTTTTTT
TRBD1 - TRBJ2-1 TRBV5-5 CASSPDRVVGYNEQFF TGTGCCAGCAGCCCGGACAGGGTAGTAGGCTACAATGAGCAGTTCTTC
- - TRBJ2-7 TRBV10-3 CAISEGGREYYEQYF TGTGCCATCAGTGAGGGGGGACGGGAGTACTACGAGCAGTACTTC
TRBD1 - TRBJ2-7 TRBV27 CASRWDRPPYEQYF TGTGCCAGCAGATGGGACAGGCCTCCCTACGAGCAGTACTTC
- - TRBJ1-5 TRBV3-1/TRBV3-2 CASSQDLNQPQHF TGTGCCAGCAGCCAAGACCTCAATCAGCCCCAGCATTTT
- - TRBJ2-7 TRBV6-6 CASSPRDEQYF TGTGCCAGCAGCCCCCGTGACGAGCAGTACTTC
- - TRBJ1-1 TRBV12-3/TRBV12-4 CASSLRGLEAFF TGTGCCAGCAGTTTACGAGGGCTTGAAGCTTTCTTT
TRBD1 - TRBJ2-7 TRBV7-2 CASSPRGLGIYEQYF TGTGCCAGCAGCCCCAGGGGGCTGGGGATTTACGAGCAGTACTTC
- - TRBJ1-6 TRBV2 CASKGTGSSLHF TGTGCCAGCAAGGGTACGGGTAGTTCCCTCCACTTT
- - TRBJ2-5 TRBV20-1 CSGWGSETQYF TGCAGTGGATGGGGGAGTGAGACCCAGTACTTC